These 11 T cell receptor beta chains were sequenced from one sample in a study of T-cell reconstitution after alpha-beta-depleted transplantation in children (dated by TCRdb to 2016 to 2017). Reading the label with the study, this specimen's treatment or condition is: allogeneic hematopoietic cell transplantation with graft depleted of TCRalphabeta T cells and CD19 B cells. Receptor libraries were prepared by PCR. The data were produced on an Illumina HiSeq 2500. TCR libraries were prepared with molecular barcoding, using unique molecular identifiers to normalize TCRbeta repertoire quantification. In-frame beta chains were kept once TCRdb had trimmed the public reads at Q25 with fastp and called clones with MiXCR. Each entry is one CDR3 protein sequence, shown with its most common DNA and genes. This sample holds approximately 800,000 distinct CDR3 sequences; 15% to 20% were observed only once. Around 5% of the sample lies in the top ten.

The material sequenced was PBMCs, mostly from graft donor cells, taken 360 days after TCRalphabeta/CD19-depleted stem cell transplant. Receptors were obtained from a male patient aged 5 to 17 who had a stem cell transplant for acute lymphoblastic leukemia, so the T cells may come from the graft donor.

This clonotype was seen more than once but under ten times. The gene calls are TRBV25-1 and TRBJ2-5; 8 positions agree with TRBD1. This CDR3 contains 15 residues. J was trimmed by 7 bases and V by 8 bases; bases with no gene match: 15. From germline, CDR1 is MGHDK and CDR2 SYGVNS. CDR3 in amino acids: CASSTTTGVKGTQYF. The CDR3, as DNA: TGTGCCAGCTCCACTACGACAGGGGTAAAGGGGACCCAGTACTTC.

This clonotype has a count of ten or more. The chain has TRBV29-1 and TRBJ1-2; maybe TRBD1 (5 bases). Trimming took off 1 base at V and 1 base at J, with 16 bases between the two ends. Looked up from germline, CDR1 is SQVTM and CDR2 is ANQGSEA. The length of the CDR3 is 16 residues. The CDR3 region is CSVEGEWGGINYGYTF. The CDR3 region has the DNA TGCAGCGTTGAAGGAGAGTGGGGCGGGATTAACTATGGCTACACCTTC. Combining the CDR3 with reference TRBV29-1 and TRBJ1-2 gives the whole variable domain SAVISQKPSRDICQRGTSLTIQCQVDSQVTMMFWYRQQPGQSLTLIATANQGSEATYESGFVIDKFPISRPNLTFSTLTVSNMSPEDSSIYLCSVEGEWGGINYGYTFGSGTRLTVV.

The chain uses TRBV7-3 and TRBJ2-5; D uncertain. This CDR3 contains 13 residues. The V end lost 2 bases, the J end lost 3 bases, and 7 bases lay between the germline ends. CDR1 and CDR2 (germline): SGHTA, FQGTGA. The CDR3 sequence is CASSLAAEETQYF. The CDR3 DNA follows: TGTGCCAGCAGCTTAGCGGCAGAAGAGACCCAGTACTTC.

The J gene is TRBJ2-3, the V gene TRBV5-5; D might be TRBD1 (6 bases). Looked up from germline, CDR1 is SGHKS and CDR2 is YYEKEE (reference sequence). Trimming left V 4 bases short and J 0 bases short, with 12 bases between. The CDR3 is 15 amino acids. CDR3 sequence (DNA): TGTGCCAGCAGCCGAGACAGGATGAGCACAGATACGCAGTATTTT. Protein: CASSRDRMSTDTQYF.

The chain couples TRBV20-1 to TRBJ2-1, with D perhaps TRBD2 (5 bases). V was pared by 1 base and J by 0 bases, with 7 bases between. The CDR3 consists of 14 residues. The germline V gene encodes CDR1 DFQATT and CDR2 SNEGSKA (reference sequence). CDR3 amino acids: CSARGGLSYNEQFF. The CDR3 DNA is TGCAGTGCTAGAGGAGGGCTCTCCTACAATGAGCAGTTCTTC.

This clonotype was picked up a small number of times. The chain is built from TRBV4-1 and TRBJ2-7; the match to TRBD2 covers 7 bases. The trim removed 0 bases at V and 3 bases at J, leaving 8 bases unmatched. The length of the CDR3 is 16 residues. Germline loops: CDR1 MGHRA, CDR2 YSYEKL. CDR3 loop: CASSQDKREEGYEQYF. DNA of the CDR3: TGCGCCAGCAGCCAAGATAAACGGGAGGAGGGCTACGAGCAGTACTTC.

The chain couples TRBV6-5 to TRBJ2-2; D gene unclear. V lost 2 bases to trimming and J lost 6 bases, with 7 bases between them. There are 13 residues in the CDR3. Germline values: CDR1 MNHEY, CDR2 SVGAGI. As DNA, the CDR3 is TGTGCCAGCAGTTACGTGGAGTCCGGGGAGCTGTTTTTT. Translating gives CASSYVESGELFF.

This clonotype was recorded a few times. The chain combines TRBV12-3 or TRBV12-4 with TRBJ2-5; 9 bases align to TRBD2. V trimming: 6 bases; J trimming: 5 bases; junction bases outside the gene matches: 7. CDR3 length: 14 residues. CDR3 residues: CASRQSGRLETQYF. The CDR3 bases are TGTGCCAGCAGACAGAGCGGGAGGCTGGAGACCCAGTACTTC.

This clonotype was counted many times. This sequence joins TRBV15 and TRBJ2-2; D possibly corresponds to TRBD2 (6 bases). CDR1 is LNHNV, CDR2 YYDKDF, per germline (reference sequence). Trimming stripped 5 bases from V and 0 bases from J, with 7 bases between. CDR3 size: 14 residues. The CDR3 region has the DNA TGTGCCACCAGCGTAGCGGCGAACACCGGGGAGCTGTTTTTT. Protein: CATSVAANTGELFF. The variable domain in full, with the rest retrieved from reference TRBV15 and TRBJ2-2, is DAMVIQNPRYQVTQFGKPVTLSCSQTLNHNVMYWYQQKSSQAPKLLFHYYDKDFNNEADTPDNFQSRRPNTSFCFLDIRSPGLGDTAMYLCATSVAANTGELFFGEGSRLTVL.

The chain links TRBV5-1 to TRBJ2-7; 7 positions agree with TRBD1. Germline assignment: CDR1 SGHRS and CDR2 YFSETQ. There are 14 residues in the CDR3. V dropped 4 bases and J dropped 3; count of bases not matched to a gene: 7. The CDR3 DNA sequence: TGCGCCAGCAGCATAGGGGACAGCCTCTACGAGCAGTACTTC. This encodes CASSIGDSLYEQYF.

This clonotype came up a few times. The chain combines TRBV5-1 with TRBJ1-5; TRBD1 matches at 7 bases. V lost 4 bases and J lost 3; bases outside the gene matches: 7. Germline CDR1 is SGHRS and CDR2 is YFSETQ. This CDR3 comprises 15 residues. The CDR3 loop reads CASSLGQDNNQPQHF. The CDR3 DNA is TGCGCCAGCAGCCTTGGACAGGACAACAATCAGCCCCAGCATTTT.